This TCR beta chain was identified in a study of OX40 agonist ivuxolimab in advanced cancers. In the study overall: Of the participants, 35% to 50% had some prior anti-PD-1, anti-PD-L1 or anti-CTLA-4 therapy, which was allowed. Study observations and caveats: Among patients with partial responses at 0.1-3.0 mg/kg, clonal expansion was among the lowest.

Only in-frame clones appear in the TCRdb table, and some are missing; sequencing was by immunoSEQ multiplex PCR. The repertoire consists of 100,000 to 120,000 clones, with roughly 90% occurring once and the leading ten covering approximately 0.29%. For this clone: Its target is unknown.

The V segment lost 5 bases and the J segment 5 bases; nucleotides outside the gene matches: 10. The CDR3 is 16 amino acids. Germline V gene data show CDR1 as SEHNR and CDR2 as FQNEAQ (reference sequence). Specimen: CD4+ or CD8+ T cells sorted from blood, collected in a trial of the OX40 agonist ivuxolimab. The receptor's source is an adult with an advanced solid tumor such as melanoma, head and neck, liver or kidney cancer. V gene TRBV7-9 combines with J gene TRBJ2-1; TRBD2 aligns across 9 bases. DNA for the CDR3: TGTGCCAGCAGCCTCCTGACTAGCGGCGTTAACAATGAGCAGTTCTTC. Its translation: CASSLLTSGVNNEQFF.